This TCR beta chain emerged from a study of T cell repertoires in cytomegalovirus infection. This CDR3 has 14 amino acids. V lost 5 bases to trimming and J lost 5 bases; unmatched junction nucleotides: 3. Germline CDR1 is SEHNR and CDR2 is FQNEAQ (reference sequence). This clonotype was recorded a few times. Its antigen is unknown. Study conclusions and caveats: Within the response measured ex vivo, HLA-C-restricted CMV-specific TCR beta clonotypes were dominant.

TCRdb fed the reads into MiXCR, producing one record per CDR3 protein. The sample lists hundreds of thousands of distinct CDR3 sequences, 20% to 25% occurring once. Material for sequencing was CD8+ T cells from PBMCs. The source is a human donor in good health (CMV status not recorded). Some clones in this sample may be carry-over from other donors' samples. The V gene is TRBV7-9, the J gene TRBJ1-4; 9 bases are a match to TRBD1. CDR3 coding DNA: TGTGCCAGCAGCCCACAGGGGGCGAATGAAAAACTGTTTTTT. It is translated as CASSPQGANEKLFF.